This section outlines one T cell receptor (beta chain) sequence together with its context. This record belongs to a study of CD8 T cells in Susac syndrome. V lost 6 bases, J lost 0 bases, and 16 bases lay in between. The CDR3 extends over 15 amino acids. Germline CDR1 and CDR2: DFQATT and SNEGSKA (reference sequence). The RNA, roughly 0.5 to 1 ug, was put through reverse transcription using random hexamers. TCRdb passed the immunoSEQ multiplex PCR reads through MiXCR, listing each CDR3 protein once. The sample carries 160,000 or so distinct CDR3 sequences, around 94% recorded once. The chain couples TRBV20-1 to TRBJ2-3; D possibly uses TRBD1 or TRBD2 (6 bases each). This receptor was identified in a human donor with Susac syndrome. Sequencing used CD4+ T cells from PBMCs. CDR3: CSARRGGLSTDTQYF. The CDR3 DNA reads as TGCAGTGCCCGGAGAGGGGGACTTAGCACAGATACGCAGTATTTT.